The present TCR beta chain was sequenced within a study of shared clonotypes between healthy human individuals. This CDR3 region has 14 residues. The V gene's germline CDR1 is MNHNY and CDR2 SVGAGI (reference sequence). Genomic DNA from unsorted samples was obtained from around 100 million PBMCs (per sample). The study, taken as a whole, reports: The expectation was that sequencing depth would affect clonotype sharing among donors.

This clone has a single count. Its antigen is currently unknown. The junction departs from the called germline gene at one end, perhaps through a read error. Sequenced by immunoSEQ multiplex PCR; TCRdb stores in-frame clones only, minus some. This repertoire shows about 480,000 clones, roughly 85% found once; its top ten account for about an eighth. The specimen was PBMCs. This receptor was obtained from a woman aged 40 to 50 in good health. Some clones in this sample may be carry-over from other donors' samples. The chain is built from TRBV6-6 and TRBJ1-1, with D perhaps TRBD1 (6 bases). CDR3 DNA: TGTGCCAGCAGTTATTCAGGGGAGCGAACTGAGGCTTTCTTT. It codes for CASSYSGERTEAFF.